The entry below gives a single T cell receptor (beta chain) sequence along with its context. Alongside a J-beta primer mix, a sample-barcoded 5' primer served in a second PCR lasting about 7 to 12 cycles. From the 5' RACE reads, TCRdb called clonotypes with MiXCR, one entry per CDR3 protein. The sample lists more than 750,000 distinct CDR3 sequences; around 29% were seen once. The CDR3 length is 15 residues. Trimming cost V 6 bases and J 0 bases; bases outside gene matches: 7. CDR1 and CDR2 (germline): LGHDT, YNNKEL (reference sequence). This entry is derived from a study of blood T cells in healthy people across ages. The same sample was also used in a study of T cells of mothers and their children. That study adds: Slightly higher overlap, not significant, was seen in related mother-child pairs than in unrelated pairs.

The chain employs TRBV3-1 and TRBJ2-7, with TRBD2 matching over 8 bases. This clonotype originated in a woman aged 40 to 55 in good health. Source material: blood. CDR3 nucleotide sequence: TGTGCCAGCAGGTCGTGCGGGGGGAGCTCCTACGAGCAGTACTTC. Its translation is CASRSCGGSSYEQYF.